This T cell receptor beta chain was sequenced in a study of T cell responses to AZD1222 COVID-19 vaccine. Regarding the study as a whole: Donor demographics were predominantly white British with a female majority; clonal diversity may be underestimated. Spike regions recognized by vaccine-associated CD4 TCRs spanned the protein, led by 160-218 and 743-854. Spike-specific TCR breadth and depth rose after two AZD1222 doses.

Using immunoSEQ multiplex PCR, the repertoire was profiled, and TCRdb retains in-frame clones only, with some absent. The sample shows around 80,000 clones, around four fifths of them seen only once. The germline gives CDR1 SGHRS, CDR2 YFSETQ. V was clipped by 5 bases and J by 4 bases, with 9 bases between them. The CDR3 contains 12 residues. Second-dose recipients at about 4 or about 12 weeks were treated as one pooled group. For this clone: Its antigen is not known.

Specimen: peripheral blood, collected 28 days after the second AZD1222 dose. The sequence was collected from an adult who received the AZD1222 COVID-19 vaccine. The chain employs TRBV5-1 and TRBJ1-1, with D perhaps matching TRBD1 (6 bases). The CDR3 loop is CASSPGATEAFF. The DNA for the CDR3 is TGCGCCAGCAGTCCGGGGGCCACTGAAGCTTTCTTT.